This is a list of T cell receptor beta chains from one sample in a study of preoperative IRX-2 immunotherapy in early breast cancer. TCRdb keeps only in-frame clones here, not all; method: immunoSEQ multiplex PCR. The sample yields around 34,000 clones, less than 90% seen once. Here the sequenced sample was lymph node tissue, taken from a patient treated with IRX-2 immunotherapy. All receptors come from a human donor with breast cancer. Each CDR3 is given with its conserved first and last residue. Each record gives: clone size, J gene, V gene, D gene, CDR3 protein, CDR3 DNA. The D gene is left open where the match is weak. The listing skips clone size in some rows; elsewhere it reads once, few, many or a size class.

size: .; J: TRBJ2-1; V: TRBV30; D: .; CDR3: CAWSANFRDHEQFF; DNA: TGTGCCTGGAGTGCTAACTTCAGGGACCATGAGCAGTTCTTC
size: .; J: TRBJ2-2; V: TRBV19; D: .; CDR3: CASSIMEAGELFF; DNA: TGTGCCAGTAGTATTATGGAGGCCGGGGAGCTGTTTTTT
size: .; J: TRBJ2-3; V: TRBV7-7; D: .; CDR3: CASSLMTSTDTQYF; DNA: TGTGCCAGCAGCTTAATGACTAGCACAGATACGCAGTATTTT
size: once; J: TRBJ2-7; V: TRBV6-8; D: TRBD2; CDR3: CASNIAGSAYEQYF; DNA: TGTGCCAGCAACATAGCGGGAAGCGCCTACGAGCAGTACTTC
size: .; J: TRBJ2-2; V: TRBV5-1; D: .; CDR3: CASSLLVKTGELFF; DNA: TGCGCCAGCAGCTTGTTGGTCAAGACCGGGGAGCTGTTTTTT
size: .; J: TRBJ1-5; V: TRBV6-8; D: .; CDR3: CASSYPRDFQSNQPQHF; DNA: TGTGCCAGCAGTTACCCCAGGGACTTTCAGAGCAATCAGCCCCAGCATTTT
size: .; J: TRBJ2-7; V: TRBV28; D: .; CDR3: CASTGSRGDYEQYF; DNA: TGTGCCAGCACCGGATCGAGGGGGGACTACGAGCAGTACTTC
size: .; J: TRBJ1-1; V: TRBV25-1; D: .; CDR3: CASSEWSGFEAFF; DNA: TGTGCCAGCAGTGAATGGTCGGGGTTTGAAGCTTTCTTT
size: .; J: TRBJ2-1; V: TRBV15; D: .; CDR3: CATSTSGHSYNEQFF; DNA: TGTGCCACCAGCACCTCAGGTCACTCCTACAATGAGCAGTTCTTC
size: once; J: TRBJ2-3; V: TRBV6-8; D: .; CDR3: CASRRDGRTDTQYF; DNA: TGTGCCAGCAGGCGGGACGGACGCACAGATACGCAGTATTTT
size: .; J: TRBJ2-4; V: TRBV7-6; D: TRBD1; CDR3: CASSYRQGVDIQYF; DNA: TGTGCCAGCAGTTATAGACAGGGCGTCGACATTCAGTACTTC
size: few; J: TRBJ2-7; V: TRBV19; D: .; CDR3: CASSIGRQGVYEQYF; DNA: TGTGCCAGTAGTATAGGAAGGCAGGGAGTTTACGAGCAGTACTTC
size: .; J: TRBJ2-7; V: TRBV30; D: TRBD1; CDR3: CAWSVLGQGKQYF; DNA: TGTGCCTGGAGTGTACTCGGACAGGGCAAGCAGTACTTC
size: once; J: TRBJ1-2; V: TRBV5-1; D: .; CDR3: CASSLGTGTGDPGGYTF; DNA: TGCGCCAGCAGCTTGGGTACCGGGACCGGAGACCCCGGTGGCTACACCTTC
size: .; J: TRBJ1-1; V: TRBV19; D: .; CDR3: CASSTPFVGTEAFF; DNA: TGTGCCAGTAGTACCCCCTTTGTGGGCACTGAAGCTTTCTTT
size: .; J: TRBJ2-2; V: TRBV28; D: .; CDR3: CASSSPNGGELFF; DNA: TGTGCCAGCAGCTCTCCTAACGGCGGGGAGCTGTTTTTT
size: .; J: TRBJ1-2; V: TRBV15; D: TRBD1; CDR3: CATSRQGQGGGYGYTF; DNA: TGTGCCACCAGCAGACAGGGACAGGGGGGCGGCTATGGCTACACCTTC
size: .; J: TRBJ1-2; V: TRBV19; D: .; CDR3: CASSTGVGIYGYTF; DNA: TGTGCCAGTAGTACAGGGGTCGGAATCTATGGCTACACCTTC
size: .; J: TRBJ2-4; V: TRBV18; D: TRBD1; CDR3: CASSQGQGRDIQYF; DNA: TGTGCCAGCTCACAGGGACAGGGGAGGGACATTCAGTACTTC
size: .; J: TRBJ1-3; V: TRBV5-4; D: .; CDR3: CASTRAFGNTIYF; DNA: TGTGCCAGTACCCGGGCGTTTGGAAACACCATATATTTT
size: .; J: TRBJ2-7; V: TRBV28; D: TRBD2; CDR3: CASTRSGVGYEQYF; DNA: TGTGCCAGCACAAGGAGCGGGGTCGGCTACGAGCAGTACTTC
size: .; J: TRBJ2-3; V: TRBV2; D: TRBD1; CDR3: CASSGGGADTQYF; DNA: TGTGCCAGCAGTGGAGGGGGCGCAGATACGCAGTATTTT
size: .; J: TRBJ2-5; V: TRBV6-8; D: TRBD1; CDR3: CATHRVGQGETQYF; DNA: TGTGCCACCCACCGGGTTGGACAGGGGGAGACCCAGTACTTC
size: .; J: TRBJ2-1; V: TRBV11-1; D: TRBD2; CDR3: CASSLGGSSYNEQFF; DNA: TGTGCCAGCAGCTTAGGCGGGAGCTCCTACAATGAGCAGTTCTTC
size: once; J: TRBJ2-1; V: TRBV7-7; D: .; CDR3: CASREGLTYNEQFF; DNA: TGTGCCAGCAGGGAGGGCTTAACCTACAATGAGCAGTTCTTC
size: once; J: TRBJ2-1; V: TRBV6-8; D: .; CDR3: CASREPGAHNEQFF; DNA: TGTGCCAGCAGGGAGCCCGGGGCTCACAATGAGCAGTTCTTC
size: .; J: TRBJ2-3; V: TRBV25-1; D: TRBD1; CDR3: CASSKGQGSTDTQYF; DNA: TGTGCCAGTTCTAAGGGACAGGGCAGCACAGATACGCAGTATTTT
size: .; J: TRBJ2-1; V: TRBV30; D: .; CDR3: CAWSEGWGNEQFF; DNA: TGTGCCTGGAGTGAGGGGTGGGGGAATGAGCAGTTCTTC
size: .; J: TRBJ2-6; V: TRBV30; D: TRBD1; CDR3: CAWTNRGAWANVLTF; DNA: TGTGCCTGGACCAACAGGGGCGCCTGGGCCAACGTCCTGACTTTC
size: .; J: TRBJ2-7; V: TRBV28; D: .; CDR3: CASSPPRVEQYF; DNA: TGTGCCAGCAGCCCGCCAAGGGTCGAGCAGTACTTC
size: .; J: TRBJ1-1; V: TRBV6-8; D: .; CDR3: CASSYEPSAEAFF; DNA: TGTGCCAGCAGTTACGAGCCGAGCGCTGAAGCTTTCTTT
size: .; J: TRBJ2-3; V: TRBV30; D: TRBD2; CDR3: CAWLSRGARTDTQYF; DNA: TGTGCCTGGCTATCGCGGGGGGCCCGTACAGATACGCAGTATTTT
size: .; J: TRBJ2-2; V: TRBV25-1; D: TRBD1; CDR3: CASRDRGRRALFF; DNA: TGTGCCAGCAGGGACAGGGGCCGCCGGGCGCTGTTTTTT
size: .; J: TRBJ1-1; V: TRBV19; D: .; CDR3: CASSMGGAGNTEAFF; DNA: TGTGCCAGTAGTATGGGGGGAGCTGGGAACACTGAAGCTTTCTTT
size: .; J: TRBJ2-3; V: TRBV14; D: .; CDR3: CASSQPSESSTDTQYF; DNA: TGTGCCAGCAGCCAACCCTCGGAATCGAGCACAGATACGCAGTATTTT
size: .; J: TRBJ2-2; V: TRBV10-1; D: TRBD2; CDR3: CASRGLAGVGATGELFF; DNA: TGCGCCAGCAGGGGACTAGCGGGAGTTGGTGCGACCGGGGAGCTGTTTTTT
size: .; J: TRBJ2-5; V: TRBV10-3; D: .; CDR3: CAISEWMGLQETQYF; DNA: TGTGCCATCAGTGAGTGGATGGGATTACAAGAGACCCAGTACTTC
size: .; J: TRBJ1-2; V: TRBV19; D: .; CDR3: CASSYPRRSNRRSNYGYTF; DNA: TGTGCCAGTAGCTACCCCCGCCGCTCGAATAGACGGTCGAACTATGGCTACACCTTC
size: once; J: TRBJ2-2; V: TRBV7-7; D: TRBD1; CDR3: CASSPGTRDRRTGELFF; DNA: TGTGCCAGCAGCCCGGGGACCCGGGACAGGCGGACCGGGGAGCTGTTTTTT
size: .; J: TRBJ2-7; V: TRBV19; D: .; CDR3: CASSIPGALSYEQYF; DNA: TGTGCCAGTAGTATTCCCGGGGCGCTCTCCTACGAGCAGTACTTC
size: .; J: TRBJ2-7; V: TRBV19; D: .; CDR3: CASSIAHRNSYEQYF; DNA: TGTGCCAGTAGTATAGCCCACAGAAACTCCTACGAGCAGTACTTC
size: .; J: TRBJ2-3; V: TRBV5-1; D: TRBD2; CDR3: CASSQIAGGPTDTQYF; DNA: TGCGCCAGCAGCCAAATAGCGGGAGGGCCGACAGATACGCAGTATTTT
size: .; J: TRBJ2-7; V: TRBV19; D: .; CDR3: CASSPLLGEATWEQYF; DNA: TGTGCCAGTAGTCCCCTGTTGGGGGAAGCTACGTGGGAGCAGTACTTC
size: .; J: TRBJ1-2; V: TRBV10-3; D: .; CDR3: CAISGSVRGGSGYTF; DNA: TGTGCCATCAGTGGAAGCGTAAGGGGGGGCTCTGGCTACACCTTC
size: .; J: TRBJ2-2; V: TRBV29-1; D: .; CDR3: CSVGLRLNTGELFF; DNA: TGCAGCGTTGGGCTTCGACTGAACACCGGGGAGCTGTTTTTT
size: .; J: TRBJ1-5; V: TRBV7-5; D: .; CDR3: CASSSGQGLSNQPQHF; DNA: TGTGCCAGCAGCTCCGGACAGGGTCTTAGCAATCAGCCCCAGCATTTT
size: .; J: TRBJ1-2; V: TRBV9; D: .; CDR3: CASSEQGLGYTF; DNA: TGTGCCAGCAGTGAGCAGGGGCTTGGCTACACCTTC
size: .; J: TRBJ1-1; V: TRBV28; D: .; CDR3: CASSRWVNTEAFF; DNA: TGTGCCAGCAGTAGGTGGGTGAACACTGAAGCTTTCTTT
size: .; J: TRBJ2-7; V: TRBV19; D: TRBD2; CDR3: CASSPAWTSGSYEQYF; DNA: TGTGCCAGTAGCCCCGCCTGGACTAGCGGGAGCTACGAGCAGTACTTC